This entry describes one T cell receptor beta chain. This sample is part of a study of control samples from healthy donors and cancer patients. Germline V gene sequence: CDR1 MDHEN, CDR2 SYDVKM. The V and J ends lost 6 bases and 1 base, in that order; junction bases with no gene match: 12. CDR3 length: 16 amino acids. The assay was immunoSEQ multiplex PCR, and TCRdb's table has in-frame clones only and misses some. The data contain about 59,000 clones, about 90% of them singletons. The chain has TRBV28 and TRBJ2-7, with 7 nucleotides matching TRBD1. This TCR came from a woman aged 60-75 years with lung cancer. Input material: PBMCs. The CDR3 loop reads CASSSPGTVESYEQYF. The DNA for the CDR3 is TGTGCCAGCAGCTCCCCCGGGACAGTAGAATCCTACGAGCAGTACTTC.